Below are 2 T cell receptor beta chains sequenced from a single sample in a study of regulatory T cells in long-lasting Graves disease. Time point described: newly diagnosed GD, antithyroid drugs for less than 3 months. Extracted RNA from PBMCs served as the source of the TCR library. Building of the TCR beta libraries involved iRepertoire HTBI primers and Arm-PCR of CDR3 regions. MiXCR was run by TCRdb on the multiplex PCR reads, yielding one entry per CDR3 protein. The repertoire has approximately 470,000 distinct CDR3 sequences, around 15% of them found once; the top ten carry less than 15%. The sample was also linked to a second study, of T cells in Graves' hyperthyroidism and ophthalmopathy.

This material consisted of peripheral blood mononuclear cells (PBMCs), taken at new diagnosis, from a patient treated with antithyroid drugs. The receptors derive from a man aged 35-49 years with Graves disease.

This clonotype occurred many times. This chain links TRBV11-2 with TRBJ2-3; 9 bases align to TRBD2. The junction had 14 bases not matched to a gene; V was cut back by 6 bases and J by 4 bases. The length of the CDR3 is 17 residues. Germline assignment: CDR1 SGHAT and CDR2 FQNNGV. CDR3 coding DNA: TGTGCCAGCAGTTTTCGCGGGAGGGCCATGGCCGCAGATACGCAGTATTTT. Translated: CASSFRGRAMAADTQYF. The full variable domain, completed using reference TRBV11-2 and TRBJ2-3, is EAGVAQSPRYKIIEKRQSVAFWCNPISGHATLYWYQQILGQGPKLLIQFQNNGVVDDSQLPKDRFSAERLKGVDSTLKIQPAKLEDSAVYLCASSFRGRAMAADTQYFGPGTRLTVL.

There are a few counts of this clonotype. The rearrangement links TRBV10-3 to TRBJ2-2; the match to TRBD1 covers 7 bases. This CDR3 contains 14 residues. Germline lookup yields CDR1 ENHRY and CDR2 SYGVKD. The J segment lost 5 bases and the V segment lost 3 bases, leaving 3 bases of the junction unmatched. The CDR3 sequence is CAISDSRGTGELFF. Written as DNA, the CDR3 is TGTGCCATCAGTGATTCCAGGGGGACCGGGGAGCTGTTTTTT.